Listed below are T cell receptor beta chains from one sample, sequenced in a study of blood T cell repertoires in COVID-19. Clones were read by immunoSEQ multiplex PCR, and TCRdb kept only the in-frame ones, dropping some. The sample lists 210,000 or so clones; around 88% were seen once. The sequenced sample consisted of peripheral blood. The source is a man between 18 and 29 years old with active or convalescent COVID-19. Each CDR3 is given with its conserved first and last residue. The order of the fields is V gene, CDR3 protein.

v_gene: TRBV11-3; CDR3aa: CASRRTSGRATGELFF
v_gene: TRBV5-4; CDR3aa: CASSWGRTEAFF
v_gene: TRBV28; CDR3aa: CASSWDTRNQPQHF
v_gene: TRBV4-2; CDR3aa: CASSQDSLAKNIQYF
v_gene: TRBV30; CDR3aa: CAWSRDSGSGNTIYF
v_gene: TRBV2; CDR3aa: CASSEARQGPNEQFF
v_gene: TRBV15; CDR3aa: CATSAPGGANGYTF
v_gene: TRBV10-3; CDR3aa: CAISAPSGPKGGGQYF
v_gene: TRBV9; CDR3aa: CASSVDPGLGYSPLHF
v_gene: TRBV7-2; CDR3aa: CASSQGLYNEQFF
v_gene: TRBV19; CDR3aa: CASSPGLAGDVSEQYF
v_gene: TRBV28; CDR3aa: CASSLQVGNTIYF
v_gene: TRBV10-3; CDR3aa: CAITDGLAGLDTQYF
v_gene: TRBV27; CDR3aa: CASSLGQGGSPLHF
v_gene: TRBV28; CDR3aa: CASSRVAGAGNTIYF
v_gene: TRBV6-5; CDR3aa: CASSPAFPSGAEQYF
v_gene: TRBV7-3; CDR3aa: CASSPHSGVSYNEQFF
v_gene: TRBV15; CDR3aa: CATSSYPGGEQYF
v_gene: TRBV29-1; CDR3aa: CSVRGSNQPQHF
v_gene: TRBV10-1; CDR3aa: CASSEGTVETQYF
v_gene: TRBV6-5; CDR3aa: CASSYGQTGTGELFF
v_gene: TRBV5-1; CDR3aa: CASSLFQNTGELFF
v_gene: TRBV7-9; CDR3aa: CASSSSGAYNEQFF
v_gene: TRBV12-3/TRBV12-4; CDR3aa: CASSLSGNTEAFF
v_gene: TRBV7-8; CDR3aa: CASSSDGDNSPLHF
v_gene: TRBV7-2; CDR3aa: CASSLAGQGRGGYTF
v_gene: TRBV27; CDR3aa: CASSLPGGYNEQFF
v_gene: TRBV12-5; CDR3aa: CASGLQAGAYNEQFF
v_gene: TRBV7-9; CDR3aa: CASSAGQRNQPQHF
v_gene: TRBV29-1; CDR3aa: CCVGGGSGRAIYEQYF
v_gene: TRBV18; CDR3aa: CASSRTAGQPGEAFF
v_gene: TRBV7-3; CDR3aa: CASSLGSGSLSEQFF
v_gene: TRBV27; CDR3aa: CASRQEGAEAFF
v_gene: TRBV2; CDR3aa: CASSVRQGSYNEQFF
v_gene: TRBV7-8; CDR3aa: CASSPGGRSHNEQFF
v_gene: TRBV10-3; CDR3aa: CAISEGIGQINTEAFF
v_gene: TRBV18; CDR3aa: CASSRGDRGLRNQPQHF
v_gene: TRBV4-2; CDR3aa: CASSQAGVQARGYTF
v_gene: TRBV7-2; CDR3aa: CASSLGPSPLHF
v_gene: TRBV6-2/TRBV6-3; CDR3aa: CASSYPLLQASSYNSPLHF
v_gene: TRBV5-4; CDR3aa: CASSLVGTGVHEQYF
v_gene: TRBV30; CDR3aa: CAWRAPRDRGLPGGYTF
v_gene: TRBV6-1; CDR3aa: CASSEVPGLAVNTGELFF
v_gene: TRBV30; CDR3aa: CAWTAGIGNTIYF
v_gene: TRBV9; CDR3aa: CASSVGFRGPEAGELFF
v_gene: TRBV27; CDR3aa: CASSPHRGPDYGYTF
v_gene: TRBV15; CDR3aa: CATSRDGTPGQPQHF
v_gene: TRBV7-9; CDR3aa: CASNPRAWGDEQYF
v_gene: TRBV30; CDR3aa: CAWSDLGLYNEQFF
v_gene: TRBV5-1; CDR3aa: CASSQGGYEQYF
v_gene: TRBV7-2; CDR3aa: CASSPETSGRAMADTQYF
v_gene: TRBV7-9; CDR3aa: CASSFGLADGTDTQYF
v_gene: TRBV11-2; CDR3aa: CASSFSGTGKGSPLHF
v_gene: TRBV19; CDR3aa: CASSRANQPQHF
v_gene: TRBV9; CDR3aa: CASSVDLAAQETQYF
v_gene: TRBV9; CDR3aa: CASSVRDVGYEQYF
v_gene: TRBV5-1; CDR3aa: CASAYAAPYNEQFF
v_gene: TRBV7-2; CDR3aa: CASSLGPGGSYGYTF
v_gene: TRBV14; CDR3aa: CASSHPPPLAGAYNEQFF